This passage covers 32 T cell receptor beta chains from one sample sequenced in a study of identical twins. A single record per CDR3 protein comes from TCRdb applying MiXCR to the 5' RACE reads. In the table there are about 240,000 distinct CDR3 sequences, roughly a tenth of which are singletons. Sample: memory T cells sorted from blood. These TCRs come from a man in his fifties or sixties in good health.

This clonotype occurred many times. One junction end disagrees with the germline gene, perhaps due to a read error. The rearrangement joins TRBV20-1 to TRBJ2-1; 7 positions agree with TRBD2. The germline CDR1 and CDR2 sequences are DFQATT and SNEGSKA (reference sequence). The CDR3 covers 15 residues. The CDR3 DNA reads TGCAGTGCGGGGGGGACCATGATCTCCGACAATGAGCAGTTCTTC. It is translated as CSAGGTMISDNEQFF.

In nucleotides, the CDR3 is TGTGCCAGCAGCCCCTCGACAGGGAATCTTGTCGTTCAGTACTTC. Protein: CASSPSTGNLVVQYF. The chain uses TRBV7-2 and TRBJ2-4; 7 bases map to TRBD1. The CDR3 length is 15 residues. CDR1 and CDR2 (germline): SGHTA, FQGNSA. J lost 11 bases, V lost 5 bases, and 15 bases had no gene match.

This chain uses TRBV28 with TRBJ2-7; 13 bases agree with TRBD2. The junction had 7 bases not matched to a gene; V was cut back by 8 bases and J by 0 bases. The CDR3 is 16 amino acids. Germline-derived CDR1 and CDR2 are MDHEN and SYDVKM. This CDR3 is CASRFGLAGDSYEQYF. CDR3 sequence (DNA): TGTGCCAGCCGATTCGGACTAGCGGGAGACTCCTACGAGCAGTACTTC.

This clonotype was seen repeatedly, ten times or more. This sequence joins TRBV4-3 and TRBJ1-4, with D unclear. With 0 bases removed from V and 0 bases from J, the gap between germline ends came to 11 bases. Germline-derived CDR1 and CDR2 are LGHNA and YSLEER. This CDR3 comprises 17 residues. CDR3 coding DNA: TGCGCCAGCAGCCAAGATGTAATCGGGTCAACTAATGAAAAACTGTTTTTT. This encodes CASSQDVIGSTNEKLFF.

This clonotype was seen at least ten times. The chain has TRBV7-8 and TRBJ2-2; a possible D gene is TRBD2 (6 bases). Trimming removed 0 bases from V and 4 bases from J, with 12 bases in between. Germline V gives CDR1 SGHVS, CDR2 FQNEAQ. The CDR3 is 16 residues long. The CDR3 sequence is CASSLAEPGLTGELFF. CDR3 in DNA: TGTGCCAGCAGCTTAGCGGAGCCGGGACTCACCGGGGAGCTGTTTTTT. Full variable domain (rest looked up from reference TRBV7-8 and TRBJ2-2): GAGVSQSPRYKVAKRGQDVALRCDPISGHVSLFWYQQALGQGPEFLTYFQNEAQLDKSGLPSDRFFAERPEGSVSTLKIQRTQQEDSAVYLCASSLAEPGLTGELFFGEGSRLTVL.

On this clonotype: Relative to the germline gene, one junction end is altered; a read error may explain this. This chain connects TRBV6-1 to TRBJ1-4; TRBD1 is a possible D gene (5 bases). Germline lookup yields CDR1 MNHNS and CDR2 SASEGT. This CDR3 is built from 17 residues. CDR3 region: CASSSQGVIATDEKLFF. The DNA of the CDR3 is TGTGCCAGCAGTAGCCAGGGTGTTATTGCAACTGATGAAAAACTGTTTTTT.

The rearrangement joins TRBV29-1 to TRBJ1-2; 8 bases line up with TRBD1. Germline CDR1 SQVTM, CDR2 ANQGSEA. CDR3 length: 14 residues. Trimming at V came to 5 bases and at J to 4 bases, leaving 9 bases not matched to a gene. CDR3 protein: CSVSTSGGFYGYTF. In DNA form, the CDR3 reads TGCAGCGTTTCAACTTCAGGGGGCTTCTATGGCTACACCTTC.

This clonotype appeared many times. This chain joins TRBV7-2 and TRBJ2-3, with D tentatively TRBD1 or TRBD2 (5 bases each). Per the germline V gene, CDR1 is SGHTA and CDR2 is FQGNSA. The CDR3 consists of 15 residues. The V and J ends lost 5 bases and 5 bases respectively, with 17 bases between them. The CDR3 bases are TGTGCCAGCAGCCTCGACTTCACTGGGGGAGATACGCAGTATTTT. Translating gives CASSLDFTGGDTQYF.

This chain's CDR3 is CATSRDPPQGANSPLHF. CDR3 sequence (DNA): TGTGCCACCAGCAGAGATCCTCCACAGGGGGCGAATTCACCCCTCCACTTT. This chain connects TRBV15 to TRBJ1-6, with 9 bases identical to TRBD1. This CDR3 region has 17 residues. V trimming: 0 bases; J trimming: 7 bases; junction bases outside the gene matches: 7. Germline V CDR1 and CDR2: LNHNV, YYDKDF (reference sequence).

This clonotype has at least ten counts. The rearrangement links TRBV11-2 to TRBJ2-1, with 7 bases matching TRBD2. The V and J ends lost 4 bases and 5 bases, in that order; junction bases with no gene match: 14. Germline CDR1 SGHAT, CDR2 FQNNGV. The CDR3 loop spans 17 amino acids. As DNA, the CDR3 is TGTGCCAGCAGCTCTGCGGGAGCGACCCGAAACAACAATGAGCAGTTCTTC. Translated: CASSSAGATRNNNEQFF.

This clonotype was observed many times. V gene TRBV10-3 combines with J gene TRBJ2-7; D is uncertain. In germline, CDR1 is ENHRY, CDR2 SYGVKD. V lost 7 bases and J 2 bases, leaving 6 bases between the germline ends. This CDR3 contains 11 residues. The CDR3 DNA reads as TGTGCCATCAAAGAGACCTACGAGCAGTACTTC. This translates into CAIKETYEQYF.

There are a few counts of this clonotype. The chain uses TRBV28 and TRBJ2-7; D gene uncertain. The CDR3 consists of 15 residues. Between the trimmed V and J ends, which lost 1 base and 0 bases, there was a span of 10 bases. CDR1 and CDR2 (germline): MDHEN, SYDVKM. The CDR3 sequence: CASSLSGRSSYEQYF. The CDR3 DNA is TGTGCCAGCAGTTTATCTGGCAGAAGCTCCTACGAGCAGTACTTC. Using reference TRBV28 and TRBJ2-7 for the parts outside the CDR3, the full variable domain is DVKVTQSSRYLVKRTGEKVFLECVQDMDHENMFWYRQDPGLGLRLIYFSYDVKMKEKGDIPEGYSVSREKKERFSLILESASTNQTSMYLCASSLSGRSSYEQYFGPGTRLTVT.

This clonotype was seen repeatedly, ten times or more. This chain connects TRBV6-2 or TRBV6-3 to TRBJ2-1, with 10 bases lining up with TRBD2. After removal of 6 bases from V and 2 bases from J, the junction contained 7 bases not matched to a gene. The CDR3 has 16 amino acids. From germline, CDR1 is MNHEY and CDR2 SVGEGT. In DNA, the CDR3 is TGTGCCAGCAGGTCTAGCGGGGGCATGCCCTACAATGAGCAGTTCTTC. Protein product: CASRSSGGMPYNEQFF.

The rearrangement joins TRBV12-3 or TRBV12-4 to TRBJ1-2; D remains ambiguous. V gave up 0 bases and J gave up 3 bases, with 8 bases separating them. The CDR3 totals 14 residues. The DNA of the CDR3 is TGTGCCAGCAGTTTAGCGGGGAGGGACTATGGCTACACCTTC. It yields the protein CASSLAGRDYGYTF.

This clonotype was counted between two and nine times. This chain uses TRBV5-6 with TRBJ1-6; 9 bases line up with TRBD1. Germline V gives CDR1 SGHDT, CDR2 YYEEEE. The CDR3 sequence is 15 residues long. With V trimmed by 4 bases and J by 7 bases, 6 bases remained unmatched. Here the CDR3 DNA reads TGTGCCAGCAGCACCGGACAGGGGCGAAATTCACCCCTCCACTTT. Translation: CASSTGQGRNSPLHF.

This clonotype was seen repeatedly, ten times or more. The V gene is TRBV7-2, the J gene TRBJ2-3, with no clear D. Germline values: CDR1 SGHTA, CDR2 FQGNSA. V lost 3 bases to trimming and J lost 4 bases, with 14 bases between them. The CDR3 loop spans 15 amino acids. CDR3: CASSFLPGGADTQYF. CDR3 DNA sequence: TGTGCCAGCAGCTTCCTCCCTGGTGGGGCAGATACGCAGTATTTT.

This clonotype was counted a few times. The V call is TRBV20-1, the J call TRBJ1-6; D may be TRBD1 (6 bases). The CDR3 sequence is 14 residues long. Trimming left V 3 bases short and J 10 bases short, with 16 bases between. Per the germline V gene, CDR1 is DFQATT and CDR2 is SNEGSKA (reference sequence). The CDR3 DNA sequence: TGCAGTGCTAGCCCCCGGGACACGGTCTCACCCCTCCACTTT. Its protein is CSASPRDTVSPLHF.

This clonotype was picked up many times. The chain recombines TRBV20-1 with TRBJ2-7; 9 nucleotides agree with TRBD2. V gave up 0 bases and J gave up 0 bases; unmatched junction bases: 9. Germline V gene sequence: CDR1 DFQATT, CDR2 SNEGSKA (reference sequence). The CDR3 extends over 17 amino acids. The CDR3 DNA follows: TGCAGTGCTAGAGATCATCTCAGCGGGAGGACCTCCTACGAGCAGTACTTC. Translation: CSARDHLSGRTSYEQYF.

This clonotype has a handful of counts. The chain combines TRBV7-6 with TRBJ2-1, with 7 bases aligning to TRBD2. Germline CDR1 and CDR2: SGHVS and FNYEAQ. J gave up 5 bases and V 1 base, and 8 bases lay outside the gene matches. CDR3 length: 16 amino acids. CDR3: CASSLGYQRGNNEQFF. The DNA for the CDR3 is TGTGCCAGCAGCTTAGGATACCAGCGGGGCAACAATGAGCAGTTCTTC. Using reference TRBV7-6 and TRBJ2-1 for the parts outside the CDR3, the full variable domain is GAGVSQSPRYKVTKRGQDVALRCDPISGHVSLYWYRQALGQGPEFLTYFNYEAQQDKSGLPNDRFSAERPEGSISTLTIQRTEQRDSAMYRCASSLGYQRGNNEQFFGPGTRLTVL.

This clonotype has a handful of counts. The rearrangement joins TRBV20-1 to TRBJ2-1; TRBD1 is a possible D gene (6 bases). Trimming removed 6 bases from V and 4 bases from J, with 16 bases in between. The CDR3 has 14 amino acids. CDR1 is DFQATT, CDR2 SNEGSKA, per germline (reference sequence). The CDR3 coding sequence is TGCAGTGCGACCGGAGGCAGGGGATACAATGAGCAGTTCTTC. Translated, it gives CSATGGRGYNEQFF.

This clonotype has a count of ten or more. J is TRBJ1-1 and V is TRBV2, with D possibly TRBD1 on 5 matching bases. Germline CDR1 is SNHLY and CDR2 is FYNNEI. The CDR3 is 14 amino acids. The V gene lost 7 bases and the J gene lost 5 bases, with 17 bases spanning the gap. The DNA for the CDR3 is TGTGCCAGCATACCCCAGGGAGGGAGGACTGAAGCTTTCTTT. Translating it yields CASIPQGGRTEAFF.

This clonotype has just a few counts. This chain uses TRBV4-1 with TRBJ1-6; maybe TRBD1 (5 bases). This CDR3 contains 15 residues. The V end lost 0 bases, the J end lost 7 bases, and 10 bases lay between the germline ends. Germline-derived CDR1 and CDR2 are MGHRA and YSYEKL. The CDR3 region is CASSQEGARNSPLHF. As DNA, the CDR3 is TGCGCCAGCAGCCAAGAAGGGGCGCGGAATTCACCCCTCCACTTT.

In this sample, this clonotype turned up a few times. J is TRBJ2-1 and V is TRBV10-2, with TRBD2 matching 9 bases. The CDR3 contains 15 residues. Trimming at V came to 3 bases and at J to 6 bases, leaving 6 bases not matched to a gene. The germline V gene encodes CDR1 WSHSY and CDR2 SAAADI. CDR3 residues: CASSDGGRAPNEQFF. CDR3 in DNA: TGCGCCAGCAGTGATGGCGGGAGGGCCCCCAATGAGCAGTTCTTC.

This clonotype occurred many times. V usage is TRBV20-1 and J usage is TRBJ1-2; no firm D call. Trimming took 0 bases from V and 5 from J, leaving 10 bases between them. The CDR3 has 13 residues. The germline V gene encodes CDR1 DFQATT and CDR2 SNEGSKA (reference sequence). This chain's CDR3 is CSAREGGRYGYTF. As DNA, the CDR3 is TGCAGTGCTAGAGAGGGCGGAAGGTATGGCTACACCTTC.

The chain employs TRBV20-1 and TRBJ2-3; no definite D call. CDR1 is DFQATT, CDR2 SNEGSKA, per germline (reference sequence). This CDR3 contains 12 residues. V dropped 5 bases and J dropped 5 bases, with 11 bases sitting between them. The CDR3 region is CSALRSGDTQYF. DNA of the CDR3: TGCAGTGCTTTAAGGTCGGGAGATACGCAGTATTTT.

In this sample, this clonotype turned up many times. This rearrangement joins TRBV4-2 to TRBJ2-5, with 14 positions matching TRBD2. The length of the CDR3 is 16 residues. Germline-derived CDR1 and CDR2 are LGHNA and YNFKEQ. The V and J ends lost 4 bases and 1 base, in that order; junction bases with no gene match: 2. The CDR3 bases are TGTGCCAGCAGCCTCGGACTAGCGGGGGGCCAAGAGACCCAGTACTTC. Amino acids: CASSLGLAGGQETQYF.

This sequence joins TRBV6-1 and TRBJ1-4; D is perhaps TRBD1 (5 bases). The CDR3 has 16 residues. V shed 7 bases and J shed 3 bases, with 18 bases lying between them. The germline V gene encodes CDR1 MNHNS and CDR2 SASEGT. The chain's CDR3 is CASTGTRRAANEKLFF. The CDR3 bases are TGTGCCAGCACCGGGACCCGGAGAGCAGCTAATGAAAAACTGTTTTTT.

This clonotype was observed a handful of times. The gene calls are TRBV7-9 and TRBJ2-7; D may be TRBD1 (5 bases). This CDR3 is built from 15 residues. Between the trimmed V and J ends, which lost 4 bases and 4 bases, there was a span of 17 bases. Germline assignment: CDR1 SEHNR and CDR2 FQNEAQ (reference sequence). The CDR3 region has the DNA TGTGCCAGCAGCTCCGCTACAGGCCTGGGGTACGAGCAGTACTTC. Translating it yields CASSSATGLGYEQYF.

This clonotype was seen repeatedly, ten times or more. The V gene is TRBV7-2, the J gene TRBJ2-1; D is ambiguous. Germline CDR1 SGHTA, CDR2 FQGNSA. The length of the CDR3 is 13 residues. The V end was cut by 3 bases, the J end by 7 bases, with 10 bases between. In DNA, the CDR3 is TGTGCCAGCAGCTTGGCAGTTGGTAATGAGCAGTTCTTC. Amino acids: CASSLAVGNEQFF.

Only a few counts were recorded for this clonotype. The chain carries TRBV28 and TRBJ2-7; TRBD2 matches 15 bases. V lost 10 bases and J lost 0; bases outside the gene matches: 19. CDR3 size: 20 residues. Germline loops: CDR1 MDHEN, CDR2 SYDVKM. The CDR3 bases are TGTGCCACCTACCTCAACCCTCCGGGACTAGCGGGAGGAACCTCCTACGAGCAGTACTTC. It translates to CATYLNPPGLAGGTSYEQYF. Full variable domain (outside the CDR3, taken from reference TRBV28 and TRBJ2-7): DVKVTQSSRYLVKRTGEKVFLECVQDMDHENMFWYRQDPGLGLRLIYFSYDVKMKEKGDIPEGYSVSREKKERFSLILESASTNQTSMYLCATYLNPPGLAGGTSYEQYFGPGTRLTVT.

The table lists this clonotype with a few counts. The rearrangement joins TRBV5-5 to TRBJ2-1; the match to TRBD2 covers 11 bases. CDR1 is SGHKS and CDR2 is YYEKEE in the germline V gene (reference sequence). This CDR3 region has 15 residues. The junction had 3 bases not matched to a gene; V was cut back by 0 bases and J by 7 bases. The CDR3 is CASSLGLAGKNEQFF. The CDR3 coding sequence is TGTGCCAGCAGCTTGGGACTAGCGGGGAAGAATGAGCAGTTCTTC.

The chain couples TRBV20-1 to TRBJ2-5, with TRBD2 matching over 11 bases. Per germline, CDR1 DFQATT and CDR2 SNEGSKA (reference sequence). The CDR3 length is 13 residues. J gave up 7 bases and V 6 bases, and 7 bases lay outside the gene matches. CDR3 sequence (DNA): TGCAGTGCCCTGGGACTAGCGGTTTCGACCCAGTACTTC. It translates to CSALGLAVSTQYF.